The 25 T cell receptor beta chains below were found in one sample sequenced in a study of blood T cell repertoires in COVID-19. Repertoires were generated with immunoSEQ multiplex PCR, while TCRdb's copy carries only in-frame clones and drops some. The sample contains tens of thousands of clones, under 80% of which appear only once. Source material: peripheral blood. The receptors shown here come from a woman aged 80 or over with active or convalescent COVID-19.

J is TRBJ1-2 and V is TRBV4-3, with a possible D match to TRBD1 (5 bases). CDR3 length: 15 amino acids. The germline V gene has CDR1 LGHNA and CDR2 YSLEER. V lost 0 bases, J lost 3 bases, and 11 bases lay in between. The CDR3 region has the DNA TGCGCCAGCAGCCAAGATGGGGGGAACTACTATGGCTACACCTTC. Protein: CASSQDGGNYYGYTF.

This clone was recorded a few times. The CDR3 DNA is TGTGCCAGCAGCGGGCCGGGACAGGGGACTTCACCCCTCCACTTT. Translating it yields CASSGPGQGTSPLHF. The chain employs TRBV6-5 and TRBJ1-6; TRBD1 aligns across 10 bases. The CDR3 covers 15 residues. Trimming cost V 6 bases and J 9 bases; bases outside gene matches: 8. Germline values: CDR1 MNHEY, CDR2 SVGAGI.

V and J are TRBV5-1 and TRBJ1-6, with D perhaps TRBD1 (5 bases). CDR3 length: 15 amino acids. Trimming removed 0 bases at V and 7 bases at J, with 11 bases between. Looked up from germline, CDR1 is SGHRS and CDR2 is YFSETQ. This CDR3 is CASSLAGGVNSPLHF. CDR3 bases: TGCGCCAGCAGCTTGGCTGGAGGGGTAAATTCACCCCTCCACTTT. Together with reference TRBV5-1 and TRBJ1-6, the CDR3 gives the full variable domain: KAGVTQTPRYLIKTRGQQVTLSCSPISGHRSVSWYQQTPGQGLQFLFEYFSETQRNKGNFPGRFSGRQFSNSRSEMNVSTLELGDSALYLCASSLAGGVNSPLHFGNGTRLTVT.

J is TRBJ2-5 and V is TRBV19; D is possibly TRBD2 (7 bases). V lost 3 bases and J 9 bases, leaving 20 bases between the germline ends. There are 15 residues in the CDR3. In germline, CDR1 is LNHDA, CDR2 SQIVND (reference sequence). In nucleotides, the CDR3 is TGTGCCAGTAGTATGCGGGGGCTTGGACAGAGACCCCAGTACTTC. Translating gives CASSMRGLGQRPQYF.

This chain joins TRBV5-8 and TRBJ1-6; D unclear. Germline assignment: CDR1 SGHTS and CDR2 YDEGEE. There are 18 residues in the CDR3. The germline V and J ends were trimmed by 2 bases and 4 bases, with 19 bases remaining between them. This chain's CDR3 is CASSFRQPPINYNSPLHF. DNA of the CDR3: TGTGCCAGCAGCTTCAGGCAACCACCCATTAATTATAATTCACCCCTCCACTTT.

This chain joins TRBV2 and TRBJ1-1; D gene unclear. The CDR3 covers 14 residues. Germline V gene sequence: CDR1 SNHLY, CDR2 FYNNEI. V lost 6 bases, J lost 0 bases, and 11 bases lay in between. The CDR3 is CASSSGELNTEAFF. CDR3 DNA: TGTGCCAGCAGCTCTGGAGAACTGAACACTGAAGCTTTCTTT.

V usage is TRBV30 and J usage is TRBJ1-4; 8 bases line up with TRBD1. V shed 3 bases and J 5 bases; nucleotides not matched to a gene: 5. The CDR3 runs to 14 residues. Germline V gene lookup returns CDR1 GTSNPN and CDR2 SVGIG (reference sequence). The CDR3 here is CAWSTGGRNEKLFF. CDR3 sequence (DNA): TGTGCCTGGAGCACAGGGGGAAGGAATGAAAAACTGTTTTTT.

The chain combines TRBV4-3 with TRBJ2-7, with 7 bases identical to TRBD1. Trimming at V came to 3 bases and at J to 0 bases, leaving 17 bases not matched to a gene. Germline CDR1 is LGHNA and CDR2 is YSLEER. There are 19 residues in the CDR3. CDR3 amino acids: CASSQVNYRGRALSYEQYF. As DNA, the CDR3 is TGCGCCAGCAGCCAGGTCAATTACAGGGGCCGAGCCCTCTCCTACGAGCAGTACTTC.

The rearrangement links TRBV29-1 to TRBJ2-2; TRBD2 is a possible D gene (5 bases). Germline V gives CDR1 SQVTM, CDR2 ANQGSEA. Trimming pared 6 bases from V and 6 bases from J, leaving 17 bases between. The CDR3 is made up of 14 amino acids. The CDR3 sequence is CSVTLDLGPGELFF. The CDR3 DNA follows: TGCAGCGTAACACTAGACCTGGGCCCCGGGGAGCTGTTTTTT.

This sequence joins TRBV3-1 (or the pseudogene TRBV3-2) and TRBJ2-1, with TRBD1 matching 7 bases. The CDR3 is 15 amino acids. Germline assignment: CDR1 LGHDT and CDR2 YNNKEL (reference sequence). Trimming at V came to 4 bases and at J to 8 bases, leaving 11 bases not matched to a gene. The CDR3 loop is CASSRSEGANDEQFF. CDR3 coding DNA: TGTGCCAGCAGCCGTAGTGAGGGGGCGAACGATGAGCAGTTCTTC.

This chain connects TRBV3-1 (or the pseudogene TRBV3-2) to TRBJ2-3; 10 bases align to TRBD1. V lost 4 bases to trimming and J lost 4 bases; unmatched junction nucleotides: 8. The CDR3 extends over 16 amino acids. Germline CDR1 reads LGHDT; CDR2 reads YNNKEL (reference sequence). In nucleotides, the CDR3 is TGTGCCAGCAGCCCTCGGGGGACAGGGGCCGCAGATACGCAGTATTTT. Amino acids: CASSPRGTGAADTQYF.

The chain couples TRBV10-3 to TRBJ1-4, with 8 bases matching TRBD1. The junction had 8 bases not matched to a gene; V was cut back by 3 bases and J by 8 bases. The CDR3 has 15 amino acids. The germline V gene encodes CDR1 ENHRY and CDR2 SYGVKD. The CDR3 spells CAISELQGEGEKLFF. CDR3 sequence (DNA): TGTGCCATCAGTGAATTACAGGGGGAGGGAGAAAAACTGTTTTTT.

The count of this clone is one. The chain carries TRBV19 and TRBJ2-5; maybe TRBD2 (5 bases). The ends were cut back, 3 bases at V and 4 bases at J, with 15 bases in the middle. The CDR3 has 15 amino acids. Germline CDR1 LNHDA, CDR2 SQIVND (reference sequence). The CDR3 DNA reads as TGTGCCAGTAGTATCATGGGGTTTGAGGGAGAGACCCAGTACTTC. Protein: CASSIMGFEGETQYF.

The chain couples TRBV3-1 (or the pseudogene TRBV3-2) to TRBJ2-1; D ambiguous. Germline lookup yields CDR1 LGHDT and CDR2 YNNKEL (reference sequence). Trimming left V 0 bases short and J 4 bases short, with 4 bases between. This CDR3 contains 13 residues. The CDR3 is CASSQDRYNEQFF. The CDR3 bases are TGTGCCAGCAGCCAAGACCGGTACAATGAGCAGTTCTTC.

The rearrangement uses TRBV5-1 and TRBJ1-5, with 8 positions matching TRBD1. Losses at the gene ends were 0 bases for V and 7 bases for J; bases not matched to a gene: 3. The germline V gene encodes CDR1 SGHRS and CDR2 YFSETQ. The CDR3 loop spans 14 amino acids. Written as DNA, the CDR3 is TGCGCCAGCAGCTTGGGGACAGGGAACCAGCCCCAGCATTTT. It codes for CASSLGTGNQPQHF.

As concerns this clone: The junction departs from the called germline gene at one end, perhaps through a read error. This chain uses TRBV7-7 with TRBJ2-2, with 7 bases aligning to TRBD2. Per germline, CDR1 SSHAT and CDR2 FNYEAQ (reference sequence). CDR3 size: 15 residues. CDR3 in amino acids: CASSLGLGGTGELFF. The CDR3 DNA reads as TGTGCTAGCAGCCTCGGATTGGGGGGGACCGGGGAGCTGTTTTTT.

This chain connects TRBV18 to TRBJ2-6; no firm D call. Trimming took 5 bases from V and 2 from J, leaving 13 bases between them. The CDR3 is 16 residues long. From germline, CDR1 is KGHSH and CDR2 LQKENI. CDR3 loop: CASSAQRSAGANVLTF. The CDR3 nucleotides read TGTGCCAGCTCAGCCCAACGGAGTGCTGGGGCCAACGTCCTGACTTTC.

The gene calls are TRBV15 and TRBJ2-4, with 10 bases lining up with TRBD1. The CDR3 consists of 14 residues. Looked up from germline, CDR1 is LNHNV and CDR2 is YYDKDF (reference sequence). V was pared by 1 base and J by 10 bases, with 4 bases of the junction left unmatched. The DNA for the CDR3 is TGTGCCACCAGCAGAGGCGGGACAGGGGAGATTCAGTACTTC. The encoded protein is CATSRGGTGEIQYF.

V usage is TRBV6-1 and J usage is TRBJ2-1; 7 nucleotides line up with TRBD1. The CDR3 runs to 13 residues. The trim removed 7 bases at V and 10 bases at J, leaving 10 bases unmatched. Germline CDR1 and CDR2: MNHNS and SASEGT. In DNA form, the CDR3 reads TGTGCCAGCACCCCGACAGGGCCCGGCGAGCAGTTCTTC. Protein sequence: CASTPTGPGEQFF.

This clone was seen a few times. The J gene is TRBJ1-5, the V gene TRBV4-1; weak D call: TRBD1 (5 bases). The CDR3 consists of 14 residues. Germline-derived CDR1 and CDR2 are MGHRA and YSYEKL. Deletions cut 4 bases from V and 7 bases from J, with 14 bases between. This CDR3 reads CASSPRQIGQPQHF. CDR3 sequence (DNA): TGCGCCAGCAGCCCCCGACAGATAGGGCAGCCCCAGCATTTT.

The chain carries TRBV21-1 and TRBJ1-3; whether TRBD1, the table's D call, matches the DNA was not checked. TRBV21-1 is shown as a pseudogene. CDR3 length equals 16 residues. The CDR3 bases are TGTGCCAGCAGCAATTCTGTGGTGGGGGCTCGGAACACCATATATTTT. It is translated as CASSNSVVGARNTIYF.

The CDR3 nucleotides are TGTGCCAGCAGCCAATTGGAGGGGACTGAAGCTTTCTTT. Amino acid sequence: CASSQLEGTEAFF. The chain links TRBV3-1 (or the pseudogene TRBV3-2) to TRBJ1-1, with D possibly being TRBD1 (5 bases). Germline values: CDR1 LGHDT, CDR2 YNNKEL (reference sequence). The V gene lost 2 bases and the J gene lost 5 bases, with 9 bases spanning the gap. The length of the CDR3 is 13 residues.

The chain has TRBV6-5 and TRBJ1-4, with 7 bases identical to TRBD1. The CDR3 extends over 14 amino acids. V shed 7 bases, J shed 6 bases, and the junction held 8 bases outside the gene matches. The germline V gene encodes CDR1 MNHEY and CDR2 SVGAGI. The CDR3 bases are TGTGCCAGCACCCAGAGGGGGCGCGATGAAAAACTGTTTTTT. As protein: CASTQRGRDEKLFF.

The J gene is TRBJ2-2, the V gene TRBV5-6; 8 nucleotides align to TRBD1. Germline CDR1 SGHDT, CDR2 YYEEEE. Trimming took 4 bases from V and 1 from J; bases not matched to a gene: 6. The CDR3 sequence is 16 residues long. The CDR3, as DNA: TGTGCCAGCAGCGTCACACAGGGGGTGAACACCGGGGAGCTGTTTTTT. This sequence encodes CASSVTQGVNTGELFF.

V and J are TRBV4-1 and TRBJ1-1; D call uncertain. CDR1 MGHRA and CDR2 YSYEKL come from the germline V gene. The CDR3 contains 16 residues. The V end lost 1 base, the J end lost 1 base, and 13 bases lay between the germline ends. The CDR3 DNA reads TGCGCCAGCAGCCAAGCCCGATATTCGGGGAACACTGAAGCTTTCTTT. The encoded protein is CASSQARYSGNTEAFF.